This passage covers 20 T cell receptor beta chains from one sample sequenced in a study. TCRdb reanalysed the 5' RACE reads using MiXCR and keeps one entry per CDR3 protein. The sample shows roughly 39,000 distinct CDR3 sequences, approximately 19% of them seen only once. The material sequenced was naive CD4+ T cells sorted from a lymph node. Subset meaning: naive CD4+ T cells, CD4+CD45RA+CD25-. The origin of the receptors is a female donor with breast cancer.

This clonotype was counted at least ten times. The V gene is TRBV5-5, the J gene TRBJ2-7, with D tentatively TRBD2 (6 bases). CDR1 is SGHKS and CDR2 is YYEKEE in the germline V gene (reference sequence). The CDR3 length is 13 residues. The germline V and J ends were trimmed by 3 bases and 7 bases, with 14 bases remaining between them. The CDR3 nucleotides are TGTGCCAGCAGCTCGCCGGGGGTCGGGGAGCAGTACTTC. It specifies CASSSPGVGEQYF. Looking up the rest from reference TRBV5-5 and TRBJ2-7 gives the full variable domain: DAGVTQSPTHLIKTRGQQVTLRCSPISGHKSVSWYQQVLGQGPQFIFQYYEKEERGRGNFPDRFSARQFPNYSSELNVNALLLGDSALYLCASSSPGVGEQYFGPGTRLTVT.

The rearrangement links TRBV20-1 to TRBJ2-3; TRBD1 might be the D (5 bases). V lost 4 bases to trimming and J lost 2 bases, with 16 bases between them. The CDR3 has 15 residues. CDR1 and CDR2 (germline): DFQATT, SNEGSKA (reference sequence). CDR3 nucleotides: TGCAGTGCTATCACCAAGGACAAGGCCACAGATACGCAGTATTTT. It codes for CSAITKDKATDTQYF.

CDR3 loop: CSSAVRGRSGETQYF. The CDR3 DNA reads as TGCAGCTCCGCGGTTAGGGGCCGATCAGGGGAGACCCAGTACTTC. V usage is TRBV29-1 and J usage is TRBJ2-5; D may be TRBD1 (5 bases). This CDR3 has 15 residues. CDR1 and CDR2 (germline): SQVTM, ANQGSEA. V was pared by 8 bases and J by 5 bases, with 24 bases between.

The V call is TRBV5-6, the J call TRBJ1-2, with 7 bases aligning to TRBD1. The CDR3 runs 17 residues. V shed 6 bases and J 1 base; nucleotides not matched to a gene: 15. Per the germline V gene, CDR1 is SGHDT and CDR2 is YYEEEE. The CDR3 bases are TGTGCCAGCAACTTCGGGTTACGACAGGGCCATAACTATGGCTACACCTTC. This gives the protein CASNFGLRQGHNYGYTF.

This clonotype was counted ten times or more. V is TRBV4-1 and J is TRBJ1-2; D ambiguous. CDR1 is MGHRA and CDR2 is YSYEKL in the germline V gene. The ends were cut back, 5 bases at V and 4 bases at J, with 14 bases in the middle. The CDR3 is 14 residues long. The chain's CDR3 is CASSGPTGIYGYTF. In DNA form, the CDR3 reads TGCGCCAGCAGCGGACCGACTGGGATCTATGGCTACACCTTC.

This chain connects TRBV11-2 to TRBJ2-7; 7 bases map to TRBD1. CDR3 length: 13 residues. V was pared by 5 bases and J by 7 bases, with 8 bases of the junction left unmatched. Germline loops: CDR1 SGHAT, CDR2 FQNNGV. The CDR3 DNA follows: TGTGCCAGCAGCCGTGACAGGGCAGGAGAGCAGTACTTC. Its translation is CASSRDRAGEQYF.

There are a few counts of this clonotype. The chain couples TRBV21-1 to TRBJ1-1; TRBD1 is the table's D call and was not checked against the DNA. TRBV21-1 is designated a pseudogene. This CDR3 comprises 13 residues. The CDR3 loop reads CASHPTGPRKAFF. The CDR3 nucleotides read TGTGCCAGCCATCCGACAGGTCCCCGAAAAGCTTTCTTT.

J is TRBJ2-5 and V is TRBV7-6, with 13 bases matching TRBD2. J was trimmed by 3 bases and V by 3 bases; bases with no gene match: 10. The CDR3 spans 18 residues. Per germline, CDR1 SGHVS and CDR2 FNYEAQ. CDR3 sequence: CASSFGTSGIIKEETQYF. The CDR3, as DNA: TGTGCCAGCAGCTTCGGGACTAGCGGGATCATTAAGGAAGAGACCCAGTACTTC.

This clonotype has just a few counts. The chain recombines TRBV5-1 with TRBJ2-2, with no clear D. Germline V gene lookup returns CDR1 SGHRS and CDR2 YFSETQ. CDR3 length: 17 amino acids. V lost 0 bases and J lost 5, with 17 bases in between. CDR3 residues: CASSLGLAYPPTGELFF. CDR3 coding DNA: TGCGCCAGCAGCTTGGGACTGGCTTACCCCCCTACCGGGGAGCTGTTTTTT.

There are a few counts of this clonotype. The gene calls are TRBV27 and TRBJ2-7; D unresolved. The V gene's germline CDR1 is MNHEY and CDR2 SMNVEV (reference sequence). This CDR3 region has 15 residues. Trimming cost V 3 bases and J 5 bases, with 17 bases left between them. The CDR3 loop is CASSLGWEAAHEQYF. DNA of the CDR3: TGTGCCAGCAGTTTGGGCTGGGAAGCCGCCCACGAGCAGTACTTC.

This clonotype was observed a single time. It may be a read error: a sequence one base away is much more abundant. Lacking the conserved final phenylalanine or tryptophan, this CDR3 likely reflects a read error. J is TRBJ1-2 and V is TRBV5-5; 9 bases map to TRBD1. The CDR3 covers 15 residues. The J segment lost 4 bases and the V segment lost 3 bases, leaving 7 bases of the junction unmatched. CDR1 is SGHKS and CDR2 is YYEKEE in the germline V gene (reference sequence). The CDR3 is CASSWGQGGGYGYTV. CDR3 bases: TGTGCCAGCAGCTGGGGACAGGGCGGGGGCTATGGCTACACCGTC.

This chain connects TRBV6-2 or TRBV6-3 to TRBJ1-5, with D possibly TRBD1 on 5 matching bases. The CDR3 length is 15 residues. The V gene lost 4 bases and the J gene lost 4 bases, with 14 bases spanning the gap. Germline V lookup: CDR1 MNHEY, CDR2 SVGEGT. The CDR3 nucleotides are TGTGCCAGCAGTTCGGATGGGGCCCCTAATCAGCCCCAGCATTTT. It codes for CASSSDGAPNQPQHF.

This clonotype has just a few counts. One junction end disagrees with the germline gene, perhaps due to a read error. V is TRBV28 and J is TRBJ1-5; D is ambiguous. CDR3 size: 12 residues. The germline CDR1 and CDR2 sequences are MDHEN and SYDVKM. CDR3 residues: CSSSYSNQPQHF. CDR3 bases: TGTTCCAGCAGTTATAGCAATCAGCCCCAGCATTTT.

This clonotype was seen at least ten times. V is TRBV6-5 and J is TRBJ1-1; 7 nucleotides agree with TRBD1. In germline, CDR1 is MNHEY, CDR2 SVGAGI. J lost 10 bases, V lost 5 bases, and 4 bases had no gene match. CDR3 length: 11 residues. CDR3 DNA sequence: TGTGCCAGCAGTAAGGGGGCGGGAGCTTTCTTT. Translated, it gives CASSKGAGAFF.

This clonotype was picked up many times. V usage is TRBV24-1 and J usage is TRBJ1-1; D gene uncertain. Germline V lookup: CDR1 KGHDR, CDR2 SFDVKD. V lost 7 bases and J 7 bases, leaving 9 bases between the germline ends. The CDR3 totals 11 residues. The CDR3: CATSTDGEAFF. In DNA form, the CDR3 reads TGTGCCACCAGCACTGACGGTGAAGCTTTCTTT.

The sample holds many counts of this clonotype. The CDR3 sequence is CSAERRLADTQYF. Written as DNA, the CDR3 is TGCAGTGCAGAACGAAGACTAGCGGATACGCAGTATTTT. This chain joins TRBV20-1 and TRBJ2-3; 8 bases align to TRBD2. The CDR3 consists of 13 residues. V lost 6 bases and J lost 6; bases outside the gene matches: 8. CDR1 and CDR2 (germline): DFQATT, SNEGSKA (reference sequence).

As to this clonotype: One junction end disagrees with the germline gene, perhaps due to a read error. The chain uses TRBV6-2 or TRBV6-3 and TRBJ1-5; possible D gene TRBD1, 6 bases. Germline V gene lookup returns CDR1 MNHEY and CDR2 SVGEGT. This CDR3 spans 14 amino acids. CDR3 loop: CASSYTGSNQPQQF. CDR3 sequence (DNA): TGTGCCAGCAGTTACACAGGGTCAAATCAGCCCCAGCAGTTT.

This clonotype came up a few times. The chain is built from TRBV6-2 or TRBV6-3 and TRBJ2-7; D is undetermined. Trimming took 0 bases from V and 4 from J, leaving 13 bases between them. Germline V gene data show CDR1 as MNHEY and CDR2 as SVGEGT. This CDR3 region has 15 residues. CDR3 protein: CASSYSQLLEYEQYF. In DNA, the CDR3 is TGTGCCAGCAGTTACTCGCAGCTCCTTGAGTACGAGCAGTACTTC.

Concerning this clonotype itself: A read error may explain this, as a much larger clone is one base away. CDR3 region: CRPRRTSLYEQYF. The CDR3 DNA sequence: TGCAGGCCCCGGCGGACGTCGCTCTACGAGCAGTACTTC. The chain has TRBV20-1 and TRBJ2-7, with D unclear. The CDR3 consists of 13 residues. CDR1 is DFQATT and CDR2 is SNEGSKA in the germline V gene (reference sequence).

This clonotype was picked up a small number of times. This chain links TRBV28 with TRBJ1-5; TRBD1 aligns across 9 bases. V lost 8 bases, J lost 7 bases, and 18 bases stayed unmatched. The V gene's germline CDR1 is MDHEN and CDR2 SYDVKM. This CDR3 contains 17 residues. Here the CDR3 reads CASLPGTGRVGNQPQHF. The CDR3 DNA follows: TGTGCCAGCCTTCCCGGGACAGGGAGGGTAGGTAACCAGCCCCAGCATTTT. The full variable domain, in which reference TRBV28 and TRBJ1-5 provide the parts outside the CDR3, is DVKVTQSSRYLVKRTGEKVFLECVQDMDHENMFWYRQDPGLGLRLIYFSYDVKMKEKGDIPEGYSVSREKKERFSLILESASTNQTSMYLCASLPGTGRVGNQPQHFGDGTRLSIL.